This T cell receptor (beta chain) was found in a study of blood T cells in healthy people across ages. The second PCR ran about 6 to 11 cycles with a sample-barcoded 5' primer and J-beta primers. The template-switch adaptor was a 5' adaptor with 12 random nucleotides. It tagged each cDNA molecule. TCRdb reprocessed the 5' RACE reads via MiXCR and lists one record per CDR3 protein. The sample has roughly 1,700,000 distinct CDR3 sequences, roughly 27% seen once. This clonotype has a count of ten or more. Germline CDR1 LGHNT, CDR2 FRNRAP. With V trimmed by 1 base and J by 9 bases, 2 bases remained unmatched. The CDR3 is made up of 14 amino acids.

The TCR originated in a woman under 40 in good health. The chain combines TRBV12-5 with TRBJ2-4, with 11 bases aligning to TRBD1. Material: blood. CDR3 residues: CASGLAGTGGIQYF. CDR3 bases: TGTGCTAGTGGTTTGGCCGGGACAGGGGGCATTCAGTACTTC.